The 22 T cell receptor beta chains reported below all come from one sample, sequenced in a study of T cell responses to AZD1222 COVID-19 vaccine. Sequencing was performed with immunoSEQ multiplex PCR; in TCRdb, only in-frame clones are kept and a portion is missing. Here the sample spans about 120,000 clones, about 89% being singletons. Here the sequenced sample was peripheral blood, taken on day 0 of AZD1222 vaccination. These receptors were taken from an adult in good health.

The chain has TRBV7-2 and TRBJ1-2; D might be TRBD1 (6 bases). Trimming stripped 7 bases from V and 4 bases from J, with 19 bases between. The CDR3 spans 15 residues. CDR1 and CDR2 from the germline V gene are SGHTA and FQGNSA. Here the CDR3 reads CASTPPGGWGYGYTF. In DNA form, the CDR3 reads TGTGCCAGCACCCCTCCGGGGGGCTGGGGCTATGGCTACACCTTC.

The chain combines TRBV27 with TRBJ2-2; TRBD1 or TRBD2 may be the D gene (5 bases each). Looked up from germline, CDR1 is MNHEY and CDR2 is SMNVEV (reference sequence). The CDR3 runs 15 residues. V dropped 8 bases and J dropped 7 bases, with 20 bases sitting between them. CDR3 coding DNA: TGTGCCAGCCGTCTCCCCGTGGGGGATCACGGGGAGCTGTTTTTT. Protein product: CASRLPVGDHGELFF.

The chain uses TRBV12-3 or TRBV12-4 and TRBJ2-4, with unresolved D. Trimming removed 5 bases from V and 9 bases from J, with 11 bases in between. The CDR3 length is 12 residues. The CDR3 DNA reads TGTGCCAGCAGTCCCCGGACGAGCATTCAGTACTTC. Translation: CASSPRTSIQYF.

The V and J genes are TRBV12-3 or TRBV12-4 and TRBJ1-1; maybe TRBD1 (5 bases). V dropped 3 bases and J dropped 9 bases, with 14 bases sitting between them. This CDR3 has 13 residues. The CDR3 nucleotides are TGTGCCAGCAGTTTCGTCCAGGGCGGGAAAGCTTTCTTT. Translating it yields CASSFVQGGKAFF.

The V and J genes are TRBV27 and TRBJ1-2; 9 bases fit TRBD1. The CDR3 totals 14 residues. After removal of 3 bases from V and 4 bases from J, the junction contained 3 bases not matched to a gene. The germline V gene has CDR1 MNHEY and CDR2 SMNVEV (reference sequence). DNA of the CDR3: TGTGCCAGCAGTTTGTTGGGACAGGGCTATGGCTACACCTTC. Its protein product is CASSLLGQGYGYTF.

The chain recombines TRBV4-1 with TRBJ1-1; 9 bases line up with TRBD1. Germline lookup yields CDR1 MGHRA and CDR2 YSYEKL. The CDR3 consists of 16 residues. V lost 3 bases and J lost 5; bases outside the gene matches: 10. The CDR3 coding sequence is TGCGCCAGCAGCCAGAACCCGGGACAGGGCCATACTGAAGCTTTCTTT. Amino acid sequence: CASSQNPGQGHTEAFF.

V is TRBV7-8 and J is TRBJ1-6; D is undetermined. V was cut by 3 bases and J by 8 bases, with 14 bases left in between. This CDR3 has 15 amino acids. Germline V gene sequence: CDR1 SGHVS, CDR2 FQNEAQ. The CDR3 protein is CASSLDRGGDSPLHF. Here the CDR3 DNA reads TGTGCCAGCAGCTTGGACCGAGGAGGAGATTCACCCCTCCACTTT.

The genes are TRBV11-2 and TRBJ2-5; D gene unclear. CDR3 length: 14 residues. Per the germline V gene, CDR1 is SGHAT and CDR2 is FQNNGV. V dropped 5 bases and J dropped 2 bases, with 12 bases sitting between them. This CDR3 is CASSKNGPQETQYF. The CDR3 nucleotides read TGTGCCAGCAGCAAAAATGGACCGCAAGAGACCCAGTACTTC. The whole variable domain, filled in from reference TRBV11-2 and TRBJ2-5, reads EAGVAQSPRYKIIEKRQSVAFWCNPISGHATLYWYQQILGQGPKLLIQFQNNGVVDDSQLPKDRFSAERLKGVDSTLKIQPAKLEDSAVYLCASSKNGPQETQYFGPGTRLLVL.

This chain's CDR3 is CASSTGPYGYTF. CDR3 sequence (DNA): TGTGCCAGCAGCACAGGCCCCTATGGCTACACCTTC. The V and J genes are TRBV12-3 or TRBV12-4 and TRBJ1-2; D may be TRBD1 (5 bases). V lost 6 bases, J lost 4 bases, and 9 bases lay in between. This CDR3 contains 12 residues.

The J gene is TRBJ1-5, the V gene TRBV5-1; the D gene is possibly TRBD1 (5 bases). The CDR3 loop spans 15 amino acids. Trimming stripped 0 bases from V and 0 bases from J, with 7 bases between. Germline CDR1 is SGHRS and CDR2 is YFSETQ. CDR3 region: CASSLDQGSNQPQHF. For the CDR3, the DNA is TGCGCCAGCAGCTTGGATCAGGGTAGCAATCAGCCCCAGCATTTT.

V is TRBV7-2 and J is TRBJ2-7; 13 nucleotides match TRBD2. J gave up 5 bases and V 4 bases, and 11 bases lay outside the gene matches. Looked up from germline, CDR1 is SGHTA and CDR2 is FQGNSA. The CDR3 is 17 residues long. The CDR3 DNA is TGTGCCAGCAGCTCACCGGTCACTAGCGGGGGGGCCCACGAGCAGTACTTC. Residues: CASSSPVTSGGAHEQYF.

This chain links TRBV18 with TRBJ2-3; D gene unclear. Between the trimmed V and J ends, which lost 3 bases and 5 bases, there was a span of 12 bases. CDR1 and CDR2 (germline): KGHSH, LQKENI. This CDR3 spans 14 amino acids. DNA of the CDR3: TGTGCCAGCTCACCCCCTAGTGAGAAAGATACGCAGTATTTT. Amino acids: CASSPPSEKDTQYF.

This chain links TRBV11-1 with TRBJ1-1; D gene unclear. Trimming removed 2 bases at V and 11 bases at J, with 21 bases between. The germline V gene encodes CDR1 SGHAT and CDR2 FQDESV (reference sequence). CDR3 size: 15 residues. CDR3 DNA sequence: TGTGCCAGCAGCTTACATCGCATGGGGTTCAGCGTGGCTTTCTTT. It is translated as CASSLHRMGFSVAFF.

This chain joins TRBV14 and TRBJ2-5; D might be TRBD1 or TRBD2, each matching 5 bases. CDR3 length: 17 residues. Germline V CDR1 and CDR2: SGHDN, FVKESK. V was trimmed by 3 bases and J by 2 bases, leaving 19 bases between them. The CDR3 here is CASSHLRGDRRQETQYF. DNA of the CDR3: TGTGCCAGCAGCCACCTAAGAGGGGATCGGCGGCAAGAGACCCAGTACTTC. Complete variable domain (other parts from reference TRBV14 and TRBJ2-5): EAGVTQFPSHSVIEKGQTVTLRCDPISGHDNLYWYRRVMGKEIKFLLHFVKESKQDESGMPNNRFLAERTGGTYSTLKVQPAELEDSGVYFCASSHLRGDRRQETQYFGPGTRLLVL.

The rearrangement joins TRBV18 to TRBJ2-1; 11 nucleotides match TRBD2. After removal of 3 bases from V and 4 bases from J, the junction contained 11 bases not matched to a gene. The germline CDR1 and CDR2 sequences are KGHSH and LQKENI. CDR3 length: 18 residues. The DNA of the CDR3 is TGTGCCAGCTCACCCCCGACTATAGCGGGGGGGAAATACAATGAGCAGTTCTTC. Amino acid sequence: CASSPPTIAGGKYNEQFF. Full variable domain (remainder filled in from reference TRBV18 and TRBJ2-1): NAGVMQNPRHLVRRRGQEARLRCSPMKGHSHVYWYRQLPEEGLKFMVYLQKENIIDESGMPKERFSAEFPKEGPSILRIQQVVRGDSAAYFCASSPPTIAGGKYNEQFFGPGTRLTVL.

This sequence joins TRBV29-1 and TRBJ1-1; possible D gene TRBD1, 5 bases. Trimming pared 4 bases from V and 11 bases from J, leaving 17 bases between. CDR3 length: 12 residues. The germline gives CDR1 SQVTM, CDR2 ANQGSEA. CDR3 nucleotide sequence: TGCAGCGTTGTGGGTAGGGGCCCTGGGGCTTTCTTT. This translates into CSVVGRGPGAFF.

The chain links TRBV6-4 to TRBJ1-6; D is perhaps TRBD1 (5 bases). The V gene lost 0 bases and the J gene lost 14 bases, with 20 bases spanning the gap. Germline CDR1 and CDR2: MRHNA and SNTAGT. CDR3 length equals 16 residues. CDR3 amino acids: CASSDSKVGDRAALHF. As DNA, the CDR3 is TGTGCCAGCAGTGACTCGAAGGTAGGGGACCGGGCGGCCCTCCACTTT.

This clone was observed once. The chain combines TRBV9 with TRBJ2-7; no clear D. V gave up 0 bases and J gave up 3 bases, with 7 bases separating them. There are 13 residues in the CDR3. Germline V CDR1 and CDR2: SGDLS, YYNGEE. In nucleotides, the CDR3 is TGTGCCAGCAGCGTAGCCCCTGACTACGAGCAGTACTTC. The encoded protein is CASSVAPDYEQYF.

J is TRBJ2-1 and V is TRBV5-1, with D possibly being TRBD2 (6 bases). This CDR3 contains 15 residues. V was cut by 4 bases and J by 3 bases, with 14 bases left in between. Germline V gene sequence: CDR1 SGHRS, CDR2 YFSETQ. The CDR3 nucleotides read TGCGCCAGCAGCACCCGCGGGGAGGACTACAATGAGCAGTTCTTC. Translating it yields CASSTRGEDYNEQFF.

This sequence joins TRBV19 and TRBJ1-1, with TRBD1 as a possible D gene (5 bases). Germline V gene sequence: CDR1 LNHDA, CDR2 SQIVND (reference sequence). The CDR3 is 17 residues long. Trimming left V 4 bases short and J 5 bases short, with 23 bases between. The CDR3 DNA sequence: TGTGCCAGTAGTAGTATGGGGGGTCCAGGGCAGAGAACTGAAGCTTTCTTT. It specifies CASSSMGGPGQRTEAFF.

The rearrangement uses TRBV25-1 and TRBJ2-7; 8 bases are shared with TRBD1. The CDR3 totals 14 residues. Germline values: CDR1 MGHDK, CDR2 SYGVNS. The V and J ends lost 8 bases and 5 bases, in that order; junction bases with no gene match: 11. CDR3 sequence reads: CASGRDRGWNEQYF. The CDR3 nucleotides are TGTGCCAGCGGCAGAGACAGGGGCTGGAACGAGCAGTACTTC.

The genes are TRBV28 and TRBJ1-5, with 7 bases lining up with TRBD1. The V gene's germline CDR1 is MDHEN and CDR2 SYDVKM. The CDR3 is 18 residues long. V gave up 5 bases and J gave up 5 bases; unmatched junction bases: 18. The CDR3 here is CASSLIPGYRDRDQPQHF. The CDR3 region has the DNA TGTGCCAGCAGTCTCATACCGGGCTACCGGGACAGAGATCAGCCCCAGCATTTT.